This T cell receptor (beta chain) comes out of a study of a mutant IDH1 vaccine in newly diagnosed glioma. Regarding the study as a whole: Altogether, 80% to 95% of patients exhibited vaccine-induced immune responses.

CDR1 is KGHSH, CDR2 LQKENI, per germline. The CDR3 has 13 amino acids. V was cut by 1 base and J by 4 bases, with 7 bases left in between. To note about this clone: Its antigen is not known.

Time point given: week 47, end of study. Alongside topical imiquimod, each dose of vaccine comprised 300 ug of mutant IDH1 20-mer peptide. Newly diagnosed WHO grade 3 or 4 IDH1-mutant, ATRX-lost astrocytomas were identified in the donors. Assay: immunoSEQ multiplex PCR; the TCRdb copy retains only in-frame clones and omits some. The data show fewer than 95,000 clones, more than 80% seen once. J is TRBJ2-5 and V is TRBV18; D unclear. Sequences were derived from PBMCs, sampled from a glioma patient whose treatment included an IDH1 peptide vaccine. The sequence came from a man aged 40-49 years with glioma. In nucleotides, the CDR3 is TGTGCCAGCTCACCACGTCGCACAGAGACCCAGTACTTC. Residues: CASSPRRTETQYF.